This entry is about one TCR beta chain. The sample originates from a study of shared clonotypes between healthy human individuals. Germline V gene data show CDR1 as LGHNA and CDR2 as YSLEER. The CDR3 is 15 residues long. Trimming removed 1 base from V and 3 bases from J, with 12 bases in between. Naive CD8 populations comprised CD45RO-negative cells positively selected for CCR7, excluding terminally differentiated effector memory CD45RA+ cells. Repertoires were generated with immunoSEQ multiplex PCR, while TCRdb's copy carries only in-frame clones and drops some. The data show roughly 2,000,000 clones, with roughly 95% seen just once and roughly 1.7% held by the top ten.

The receptor was isolated from a man between 18 and 35 years old in good health. Some clones in this sample may be carry-over from other donors' samples. The rearrangement links TRBV4-3 to TRBJ1-1; no clear D. Material for sequencing was naive CD8+ T cells from PBMCs. In DNA form, the CDR3 reads TGCGCCAGCAGCCAAGTAGTTCGACGGGACACTGAAGCTTTCTTT. It codes for CASSQVVRRDTEAFF.